This entry lists 15 T cell receptor beta chains sequenced from one sample in a study of cytomegalovirus exposure and HLA in healthy donors. Only in-frame clones appear in the TCRdb table, and some are missing; sequencing was by immunoSEQ multiplex PCR. The table records 150,000 to 200,000 clones, around four fifths of them present only once. The sequenced sample was PBMCs. The receptors were sampled from a man aged 25 to 45 in good health and CMV-seropositive.

The chain has TRBV19 and TRBJ1-3; D is perhaps TRBD1 (6 bases). The CDR3 length is 15 residues. V dropped 7 bases and J dropped 2 bases, with 15 bases sitting between them. Germline V lookup: CDR1 LNHDA, CDR2 SQIVND (reference sequence). In DNA form, the CDR3 reads TGTGCCAGTATCCGGGGGGGCGCAGCTGGAAACACCATATATTTT. It translates to CASIRGGAAGNTIYF. The whole variable domain, filled in from reference TRBV19 and TRBJ1-3, reads DGGITQSPKYLFRKEGQNVTLSCEQNLNHDAMYWYRQDPGQGLRLIYYSQIVNDFQKGDIAEGYSVSREKKESFPLTVTSAQKNPTAFYLCASIRGGAAGNTIYFGEGSWLTVV.

DNA of the CDR3: TGTGCCACCCGACACCAGAACACTGAAGCTTTCTTT. Its translation is CATRHQNTEAFF. The chain links TRBV15 to TRBJ1-1; the D is unclear. CDR1 and CDR2 (germline): LNHNV, YYDKDF (reference sequence). There are 12 residues in the CDR3. V lost 8 bases to trimming and J lost 1 base, with 8 bases between them.

The chain is built from TRBV29-1 and TRBJ2-4, with 12 nucleotides matching TRBD1. J was trimmed by 9 bases and V by 4 bases; bases with no gene match: 7. This CDR3 spans 14 amino acids. Germline V lookup: CDR1 SQVTM, CDR2 ANQGSEA. CDR3 bases: TGCAGCGTTGTATTGGGACAGGGGGCGCTCATTCAGTACTTC. Translated, it gives CSVVLGQGALIQYF.

This clone was observed a single time. This chain connects TRBV7-9 to TRBJ1-2; 8 bases are a match to TRBD1. J lost 6 bases, V lost 0 bases, and 3 bases had no gene match. Germline lookup yields CDR1 SEHNR and CDR2 FQNEAQ (reference sequence). This CDR3 spans 14 amino acids. DNA for the CDR3: TGTGCCAGCAGCTTAGCCCAGGGGGCTCATGGCTACACCTTC. It translates to CASSLAQGAHGYTF.

The V gene is TRBV19, the J gene TRBJ1-6, with D uncertain. There are 15 residues in the CDR3. The germline V gene encodes CDR1 LNHDA and CDR2 SQIVND (reference sequence). V was pared by 5 bases and J by 1 base, with 9 bases between. The CDR3 sequence: CASSEILSYNSPLHF. The CDR3 DNA reads as TGTGCCAGTAGTGAAATACTGTCCTATAATTCACCCCTCCACTTT.

The chain couples TRBV6-5 to TRBJ2-5; tentative D call: TRBD1 (5 bases). V lost 1 base and J 4 bases, leaving 7 bases between the germline ends. This CDR3 comprises 13 residues. From germline, CDR1 is MNHEY and CDR2 SVGAGI. CDR3 loop: CASSYWQGETQYF. The CDR3, as DNA: TGTGCCAGCAGTTACTGGCAGGGAGAGACCCAGTACTTC.

The CDR3 nucleotides are TGTGCCAGCAGTTACTCCGAGGGTGATGAGCAGTACTTC. Translation: CASSYSEGDEQYF. This rearrangement joins TRBV6-5 to TRBJ2-7; perhaps TRBD2 as D (5 bases). CDR1 and CDR2 (germline): MNHEY, SVGAGI. There are 13 residues in the CDR3. V was pared by 0 bases and J by 7 bases, with 10 bases between.

The rearrangement joins TRBV4-2 to TRBJ1-4, with D tentatively TRBD1 (5 bases). The V gene lost 0 bases and the J gene lost 3 bases, with 11 bases spanning the gap. The CDR3 is 16 amino acids. Germline CDR1 and CDR2: LGHNA and YNFKEQ. The CDR3 DNA is TGTGCCAGCAGCCAAGAATCCAGGGTAGCTAATGAAAAACTGTTTTTT. Its translation: CASSQESRVANEKLFF.

The chain carries TRBV6-5 and TRBJ2-4; D not certain. CDR3 length: 14 residues. V was clipped by 7 bases and J by 0 bases, with 10 bases between them. Germline CDR1 MNHEY, CDR2 SVGAGI. The CDR3 sequence: CASTSPVAKNIQYF. CDR3 DNA: TGTGCCAGCACTTCCCCAGTAGCCAAAAACATTCAGTACTTC.

This clone was seen once. The V gene is TRBV6-5, the J gene TRBJ2-7; D possibly corresponds to TRBD1 (6 bases). Trimming stripped 8 bases from V and 3 bases from J, with 20 bases between. CDR1 is MNHEY and CDR2 is SVGAGI in the germline V gene. The CDR3 is made up of 15 amino acids. The CDR3 sequence: CASGPDQGTFYEQYF. For the CDR3, the DNA is TGTGCCAGCGGGCCGGACCAGGGGACCTTCTACGAGCAGTACTTC.

This chain links TRBV9 with TRBJ2-3; TRBD2 matches 7 bases. The CDR3 totals 15 residues. The germline gives CDR1 SGDLS, CDR2 YYNGEE. J lost 0 bases, V lost 1 base, and 2 bases had no gene match. The DNA of the CDR3 is TGTGCCAGCAGCGTACGGGGGGTCAGCACAGATACGCAGTATTTT. Its translation: CASSVRGVSTDTQYF.

CDR3 sequence: CASSQDLGEGSTDTQYF. CDR3 bases: TGCGCCAGCAGCCAAGATTTAGGGGAGGGGAGCACAGATACGCAGTATTTT. The gene calls are TRBV4-3 and TRBJ2-3; TRBD2 matches at 7 bases. V was pared by 0 bases and J by 0 bases, with 6 bases of the junction left unmatched. The length of the CDR3 is 17 residues. The germline V gene has CDR1 LGHNA and CDR2 YSLEER.

This CDR3 is CASSLGTPGTQYF. The CDR3, as DNA: TGTGCCAGCAGTTTAGGGACTCCGGGTACGCAGTATTTT. The gene calls are TRBV27 and TRBJ2-3, with a weak D call TRBD2 (6 bases). Germline values: CDR1 MNHEY, CDR2 SMNVEV (reference sequence). The CDR3 totals 13 residues. The V gene lost 2 bases and the J gene lost 8 bases, with 11 bases spanning the gap.

CDR3 residues: CASSLKVTGSEQYF. CDR3 in DNA: TGTGCCAGCAGCTTGAAGGTCACAGGGAGCGAGCAGTACTTC. This chain connects TRBV5-4 to TRBJ2-7, with D possibly TRBD1 on 6 matching bases. Between the trimmed V and J ends, which lost 1 base and 6 bases, there was a span of 14 bases. The V gene's germline CDR1 is SGHNT and CDR2 YYREEE (reference sequence). The CDR3 is 14 residues long.

The chain couples TRBV29-1 to TRBJ1-3; no clear D gene. The germline V gene has CDR1 SQVTM and CDR2 ANQGSEA. CDR3 size: 13 residues. Trimming took 0 bases from V and 0 from J, leaving 3 bases between them. The CDR3 loop reads CSVEDSSGNTIYF. For the CDR3, the DNA is TGCAGCGTTGAAGACAGCTCTGGAAACACCATATATTTT.